A selection of T cell receptor beta chains follows, all from one sample in a study of cytomegalovirus exposure and HLA in healthy donors. Measured with immunoSEQ multiplex PCR; TCRdb has only the in-frame clones, and not every one. The sample shows 150,000 to 160,000 clones, more than 75% of them seen only once. The specimen was PBMCs. The origin of the receptors is a woman aged 18-30 years in good health and CMV-seronegative. CDR3s include the opening cysteine and the closing phenylalanine or tryptophan. The D gene is left open where the match is weak. Clone size is shown for a subset of rows, as once, few, many or a class of expanded clone.

clone_size: NA
d_call: NA
j_call: TRBJ2-7
v_call: TRBV4-3
cdr3_nt: TGCGCCAGCAGCCAAGAATCGGACAGCGTCTACGAGCAGTACTTC
cdr3_aa: CASSQESDSVYEQYF

clone_size: once
d_call: TRBD2
j_call: TRBJ2-7
v_call: TRBV18
cdr3_nt: TGTGCCAGCTCACCACCCGCCGGGACTAGCGGGGAACAGTACTTC
cdr3_aa: CASSPPAGTSGEQYF

clone_size: NA
d_call: NA
j_call: TRBJ1-1
v_call: TRBV6-5
cdr3_nt: TGTGCCAGCAAACGGTCCCCGAGCGCTGAAGCTTTCTTT
cdr3_aa: CASKRSPSAEAFF

clone_size: NA
d_call: TRBD2
j_call: TRBJ2-5
v_call: TRBV4-1
cdr3_nt: TGCGCCAGCAGCCAAGTTAGCGGGGGAGGAGAGACCCAGTACTTC
cdr3_aa: CASSQVSGGGETQYF

clone_size: NA
d_call: TRBD1
j_call: TRBJ2-7
v_call: TRBV27
cdr3_nt: TGTGCCAGCAGTCCCCTCCGGGACAGGGGGGGTTTATACGAGCAGTACTTC
cdr3_aa: CASSPLRDRGGLYEQYF

clone_size: NA
d_call: NA
j_call: TRBJ2-7
v_call: TRBV5-5
cdr3_nt: TGTGCCAGCAGGCCCGGTCCCACCCGGGTGGAGGAAGAGCAGTACTTC
cdr3_aa: CASRPGPTRVEEEQYF

clone_size: NA
d_call: TRBD1
j_call: TRBJ2-5
v_call: TRBV4-1
cdr3_nt: TGCGCCAGCAGCCTTCTTCAGGACAGGGGGCGAGAGACCCAGTACTTC
cdr3_aa: CASSLLQDRGRETQYF

clone_size: NA
d_call: TRBD1
j_call: TRBJ1-5
v_call: TRBV27
cdr3_nt: TGTGCCAGCAGAATGGGACAGCTCAATCAGCCCCAGCATTTT
cdr3_aa: CASRMGQLNQPQHF

clone_size: NA
d_call: NA
j_call: TRBJ1-1
v_call: TRBV7-8
cdr3_nt: TGTGCCAGCAGCAAAGGGCCAGGGCTCACTGAAGCTTTCTTT
cdr3_aa: CASSKGPGLTEAFF

clone_size: NA
d_call: NA
j_call: TRBJ2-7
v_call: TRBV29-1
cdr3_nt: TGCAGCGTTGAAGCCTATAGACAGGACTACGAGCAGTACTTC
cdr3_aa: CSVEAYRQDYEQYF

clone_size: NA
d_call: NA
j_call: TRBJ1-3
v_call: TRBV5-6
cdr3_nt: TGTGCCAGCAGGACCCGGGGGGCCGGAAACACCATATATTTT
cdr3_aa: CASRTRGAGNTIYF

clone_size: NA
d_call: TRBD2
j_call: TRBJ2-7
v_call: TRBV28
cdr3_nt: TGTGCCAGCAACCCCGCCGGGAGGCCCTACGAGCAGTACTTC
cdr3_aa: CASNPAGRPYEQYF

clone_size: NA
d_call: NA
j_call: TRBJ1-3
v_call: TRBV7-9
cdr3_nt: TGTGCCAGCAGCCAGGGGTTAGGAAACACCATATATTTT
cdr3_aa: CASSQGLGNTIYF

clone_size: NA
d_call: TRBD1
j_call: TRBJ1-5
v_call: TRBV6-6
cdr3_nt: TGTGCCAGCCGATCCGGGACAGGGGTTCATCAGCCCCAGCATTTT
cdr3_aa: CASRSGTGVHQPQHF

clone_size: NA
d_call: TRBD2
j_call: TRBJ2-6
v_call: TRBV7-6
cdr3_nt: TGTGCCAGCAGCTTAGCGGGGGGGGAGGGGGCCAACGTCCTGACTTTC
cdr3_aa: CASSLAGGEGANVLTF

clone_size: NA
d_call: TRBD2
j_call: TRBJ2-5
v_call: TRBV7-8
cdr3_nt: TGTGCCAGCAGCCCCAGGGACTATCGGCCAGAGACCCAGTACTTC
cdr3_aa: CASSPRDYRPETQYF

clone_size: NA
d_call: NA
j_call: TRBJ1-2
v_call: TRBV19
cdr3_nt: TGTGCCAGTACCCCTGCGGCGTCCGCTTATGGCTACACCTTC
cdr3_aa: CASTPAASAYGYTF

clone_size: NA
d_call: NA
j_call: TRBJ1-2
v_call: TRBV6-5
cdr3_nt: TGTGCCAGCAGCCCACCGGACTTGCGCGGCTACACCTTC
cdr3_aa: CASSPPDLRGYTF

clone_size: NA
d_call: TRBD2
j_call: TRBJ2-3
v_call: TRBV18
cdr3_nt: TGTGCCAGCTCACCGGGACTAGCGGGAATTAGCACAGATACGCAGTATTTT
cdr3_aa: CASSPGLAGISTDTQYF

clone_size: few
d_call: NA
j_call: TRBJ1-2
v_call: TRBV27
cdr3_nt: TGTGCCAGCAGTTTAGGGCAGGGGTTCGGCTACACCTTC
cdr3_aa: CASSLGQGFGYTF

clone_size: NA
d_call: NA
j_call: TRBJ1-6
v_call: TRBV2
cdr3_nt: TGTGCCAGCAGTGAGGAGGGACGTTCAGGGCCCCTCCACTTT
cdr3_aa: CASSEEGRSGPLHF

clone_size: NA
d_call: NA
j_call: TRBJ1-1
v_call: TRBV6-6
cdr3_nt: TGTGCCAGCACCCCGACAGTGAACACTGAAGCTTTCTTT
cdr3_aa: CASTPTVNTEAFF

clone_size: NA
d_call: NA
j_call: TRBJ1-4
v_call: TRBV30
cdr3_nt: TGTGCCTGGGGGGAGGGGTCGACTAATGAAAAACTGTTTTTT
cdr3_aa: CAWGEGSTNEKLFF

clone_size: NA
d_call: NA
j_call: TRBJ2-1
v_call: TRBV11-2
cdr3_nt: TGTGCCAGCAGCTTAGATACGTGGAGTGGGCGGGCCATTCCCAATGAGCAGTTCTTC
cdr3_aa: CASSLDTWSGRAIPNEQFF

clone_size: few
d_call: NA
j_call: TRBJ1-1
v_call: TRBV9
cdr3_nt: TGTGCCAGCAGCGTAGCGGGTATGAACACTGAAGCTTTCTTT
cdr3_aa: CASSVAGMNTEAFF

clone_size: NA
d_call: NA
j_call: TRBJ1-5
v_call: TRBV18
cdr3_nt: TGTGCCAGCTCACCACCGGAGGCGTTAGGCAATCAGCCCCAGCATTTT
cdr3_aa: CASSPPEALGNQPQHF

clone_size: few
d_call: TRBD1
j_call: TRBJ1-6
v_call: TRBV6-6
cdr3_nt: TGTGCCAGCAGACCGGGACAGGCTAATTCACCCCTCCACTTT
cdr3_aa: CASRPGQANSPLHF

clone_size: NA
d_call: TRBD2
j_call: TRBJ2-7
v_call: TRBV5-4
cdr3_nt: TGTGCCAGCAGTCCCGGGGGGAGGGGTGGCGAGCAGTACTTC
cdr3_aa: CASSPGGRGGEQYF

clone_size: NA
d_call: TRBD2
j_call: TRBJ2-5
v_call: TRBV11-3
cdr3_nt: TGTGCCAGCAGCCCGGGGGGACTAGCGGGAGAGACCCAGTACTTC
cdr3_aa: CASSPGGLAGETQYF

clone_size: NA
d_call: TRBD1
j_call: TRBJ2-5
v_call: TRBV7-2
cdr3_nt: TGTGCCGTTAAGGACAGGGGGCTGGAGACCCAGTACTTC
cdr3_aa: CAVKDRGLETQYF

clone_size: NA
d_call: TRBD2
j_call: TRBJ2-3
v_call: TRBV7-2
cdr3_nt: TGTGCCAGCAGCTCCCCCAGTGGAGGGTTAGCGGGGGGGCAGGATACGCAGTATTTT
cdr3_aa: CASSSPSGGLAGGQDTQYF

clone_size: NA
d_call: NA
j_call: TRBJ1-2
v_call: TRBV28
cdr3_nt: TGTGCCAGCAGTTTCTCCCACGCAGGGAGGTATGGCTACACCTTC
cdr3_aa: CASSFSHAGRYGYTF

clone_size: NA
d_call: TRBD2
j_call: TRBJ2-7
v_call: TRBV5-4
cdr3_nt: TGTGCCAGCAGCCCCGGGGGGGGGAGGGCCCCCTACGAGCAGTACTTC
cdr3_aa: CASSPGGGRAPYEQYF

clone_size: NA
d_call: NA
j_call: TRBJ2-7
v_call: TRBV7-2
cdr3_nt: TGTGCCAGCAGCTTAGAGACAGGTGCGTCCTACGAGCAGTACTTC
cdr3_aa: CASSLETGASYEQYF

clone_size: few
d_call: TRBD1
j_call: TRBJ2-7
v_call: TRBV7-9
cdr3_nt: TGTTCCAGCAGCCAAAACAGGGGCGGCGAGCAGTACTTC
cdr3_aa: CSSSQNRGGEQYF

clone_size: once
d_call: TRBD1
j_call: TRBJ1-5
v_call: TRBV28
cdr3_nt: TGTGCCAGCACCCTAAGCAGGGGGCTTTACAATCAGCCCCAGCATTTT
cdr3_aa: CASTLSRGLYNQPQHF